This TCR beta chain emerged from a study of blood T cell repertoires in COVID-19. Background on the study: Acute-phase and convalescent COVID-19 samples originated in the United States, Italy and Spain. From T cells, B-cell-depleted T cells, or PBMCs came the material, which was cDNA or gDNA.

As originally analysed: The assay estimated nucleated cells by amplifying reference gene primers. Clones were read by immunoSEQ multiplex PCR, and TCRdb kept only the in-frame ones, dropping some. V, J and clone size are taken as reported in that table, and D and trimming were inferred from the DNA itself. The sample lists about 180,000 clones; roughly 85% were seen once. The trim removed 6 bases at V and 4 bases at J, leaving 13 bases unmatched. CDR3 length: 16 amino acids. Per germline, CDR1 SGHTA and CDR2 FQGNSA. The sequenced sample was peripheral blood. This chain connects TRBV7-2 to TRBJ1-1; 8 bases match TRBD1. The sequence was obtained from a man between 45 and 60 years old with active or convalescent COVID-19. The CDR3 region has the DNA TGTGCCAGCAGTACCCTCACTGGGACAGGTAGCACTGAAGCTTTCTTT. Its protein is CASSTLTGTGSTEAFF.